Listed here are 9 T cell receptor beta chains from one sample, sequenced in a study of blood T cell repertoires in COVID-19. Repertoires were generated with immunoSEQ multiplex PCR, while TCRdb's copy carries only in-frame clones and drops some. The sample yields about 150,000 clones, 80% to 90% seen once. The sample consisted of peripheral blood. Receptor source: a man aged 18-30 years with COVID-19, enrolled during active disease.

The rearrangement links TRBV2 to TRBJ2-7; TRBD2 matches 9 bases. CDR3 length: 16 residues. Germline V lookup: CDR1 SNHLY, CDR2 FYNNEI. J lost 0 bases, V lost 3 bases, and 6 bases had no gene match. DNA of the CDR3: TGTGCCAGCAGTGAGGGACTAGCCGACAGCTCCTACGAGCAGTACTTC. Its protein product is CASSEGLADSSYEQYF.

CDR3 nucleotides: TGTGCCAGCAGCCAGAGCCCGACAGAAGGCTTTAACTATGGCTACACCTTC. Its protein product is CASSQSPTEGFNYGYTF. The genes are TRBV3-1 (or the pseudogene TRBV3-2) and TRBJ1-2; TRBD1 is a possible D gene (5 bases). Trimming stripped 3 bases from V and 1 base from J, with 18 bases between. CDR3 length: 17 amino acids. CDR1 is LGHDT, CDR2 YNNKEL, per germline (reference sequence).

The V gene is TRBV7-2, the J gene TRBJ2-7; D uncertain. The CDR3 is 15 residues long. V was pared by 0 bases and J by 6 bases, with 15 bases between. Germline V CDR1 and CDR2: SGHTA, FQGNSA. CDR3 loop: CASSLAGRPRSEQYF. The CDR3 coding sequence is TGTGCCAGCAGCTTAGCAGGCCGACCTAGATCCGAGCAGTACTTC. Looking up the rest from reference TRBV7-2 and TRBJ2-7 gives the full variable domain: GAGVSQSPSNKVTEKGKDVELRCDPISGHTALYWYRQSLGQGLEFLIYFQGNSAPDKSGLPSDRFSAERTGGSVSTLTIQRTQQEDSAVYLCASSLAGRPRSEQYFGPGTRLTVT.

The chain uses TRBV5-6 and TRBJ1-3, with 8 bases matching TRBD1. V lost 2 bases, J lost 4 bases, and 11 bases stayed unmatched. Per the germline V gene, CDR1 is SGHDT and CDR2 is YYEEEE. There are 17 residues in the CDR3. Written as DNA, the CDR3 is TGTGCCAGCAGCTTTGGTGGCAGGGGGCCTTCGGGAAACACCATATATTTT. This translates into CASSFGGRGPSGNTIYF.

The chain recombines TRBV7-2 with TRBJ1-5; TRBD1 agrees at 8 bases. After removal of 1 base from V and 4 bases from J, the junction contained 3 bases not matched to a gene. The CDR3 is 15 residues long. CDR1 and CDR2 (germline): SGHTA, FQGNSA. CDR3 loop: CASSLDRGMNQPQHF. For the CDR3, the DNA is TGTGCCAGCAGCTTAGACAGGGGGATGAATCAGCCCCAGCATTTT.

CDR3 sequence reads: CASSFQGALLYEQYF. The CDR3 DNA follows: TGTGCCAGCAGCTTCCAGGGGGCGCTCCTCTACGAGCAGTACTTC. V usage is TRBV7-2 and J usage is TRBJ2-7; 8 bases line up with TRBD1. The CDR3 runs to 15 residues. Per germline, CDR1 SGHTA and CDR2 FQGNSA. V lost 3 bases, J lost 3 bases, and 7 bases stayed unmatched.

This clone was seen once. The J gene is TRBJ2-7, the V gene TRBV28, with 8 bases identical to TRBD2. With 3 bases clipped from V and 2 bases from J, the junction kept 9 bases outside the gene matches. This CDR3 comprises 16 residues. The V gene's germline CDR1 is MDHEN and CDR2 SYDVKM. The DNA for the CDR3 is TGTGCCAGCAGTTTGAGGGTCTTAGCGGGACCCTACGAGCAGTACTTC. It is translated as CASSLRVLAGPYEQYF.

The rearrangement links TRBV9 to TRBJ2-2; 10 bases fit TRBD2. The germline CDR1 and CDR2 sequences are SGDLS and YYNGEE. The CDR3 has 16 amino acids. V lost 6 bases to trimming and J lost 7 bases; unmatched junction nucleotides: 12. The CDR3 region has the DNA TGTGCCAGCAAGGGGCTAGCGGGAGAAGTTGGCGGGGAGCTGTTTTTT. Translating gives CASKGLAGEVGGELFF.

The chain links TRBV14 to TRBJ2-7, with 13 bases matching TRBD2. This CDR3 comprises 16 residues. Germline V gene lookup returns CDR1 SGHDN and CDR2 FVKESK. V dropped 2 bases and J dropped 5; count of bases not matched to a gene: 6. CDR3 region: CASSQWGTSGNNEQYF. Here the CDR3 DNA reads TGTGCCAGCAGCCAATGGGGGACTAGCGGGAACAACGAGCAGTACTTC.